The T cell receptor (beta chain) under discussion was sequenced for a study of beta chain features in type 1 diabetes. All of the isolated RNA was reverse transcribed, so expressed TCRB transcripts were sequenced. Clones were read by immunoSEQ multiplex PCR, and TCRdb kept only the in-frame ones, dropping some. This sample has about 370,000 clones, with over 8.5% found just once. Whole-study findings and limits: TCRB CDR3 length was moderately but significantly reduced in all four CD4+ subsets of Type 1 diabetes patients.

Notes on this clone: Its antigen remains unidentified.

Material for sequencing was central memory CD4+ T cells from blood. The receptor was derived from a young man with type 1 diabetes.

This CDR3 is CASSPAGVGANYGYTF. DNA of the CDR3: TGCGCCAGCAGCCCGGCCGGGGTAGGGGCCAACTATGGCTACACCTTC. The rearrangement links TRBV4-1 to TRBJ1-2; D might be TRBD1 (5 bases). Germline V gives CDR1 MGHRA, CDR2 YSYEKL. Trimming pared 4 bases from V and 2 bases from J, leaving 17 bases between. The CDR3 has 16 residues.